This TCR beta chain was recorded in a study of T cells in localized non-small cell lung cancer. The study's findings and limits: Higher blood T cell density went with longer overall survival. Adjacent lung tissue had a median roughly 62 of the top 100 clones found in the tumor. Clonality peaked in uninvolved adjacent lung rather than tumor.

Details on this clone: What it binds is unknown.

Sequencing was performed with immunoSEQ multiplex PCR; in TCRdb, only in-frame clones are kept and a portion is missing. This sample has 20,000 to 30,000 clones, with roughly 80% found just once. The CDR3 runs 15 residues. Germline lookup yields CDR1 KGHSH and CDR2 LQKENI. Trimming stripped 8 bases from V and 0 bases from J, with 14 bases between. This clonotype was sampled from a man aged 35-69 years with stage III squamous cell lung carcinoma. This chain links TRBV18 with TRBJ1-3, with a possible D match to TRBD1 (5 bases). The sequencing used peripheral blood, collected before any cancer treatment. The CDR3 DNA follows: TGTGCCAGCAGTCGGGACTCCAGCTCTGGAAACACCATATATTTT. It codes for CASSRDSSSGNTIYF.